Detailed here is one T cell receptor (beta chain). Its specificity is not known. The record originates from a study of T cell responses to AZD1222 COVID-19 vaccine. Whole-study findings and limits: Donors were largely white British and mainly female; clonal diversity was possibly underestimated. The number of AZD1222 recipients seropositive at baseline was only five to seven. Repertoire sampling occurred only after the peak T cell response. Spike-specific TCR repertoires showed rising breadth and depth after two AZD1222 doses.

Germline V gene sequence: CDR1 MGHDK, CDR2 SYGVNS. The CDR3 has 17 amino acids. Trimming removed 4 bases at V and 3 bases at J, with 21 bases between. The table came from immunoSEQ multiplex PCR; TCRdb's copy has only in-frame clones and leaves some out. The sample lists around 84,000 clones, around 88% seen once, with under 13% in the top ten. The sequence came from an adult in good health. The sample here was peripheral blood, taken on day 0 of MenACWY control vaccination. The gene calls are TRBV25-1 and TRBJ1-1, with TRBD1 as a possible D gene (5 bases). The CDR3 is CASSASPQGHWDTEAFF. The CDR3 nucleotides are TGTGCCAGCAGTGCCTCCCCCCAGGGCCACTGGGACACTGAAGCTTTCTTT.